This T cell receptor (beta chain) was captured in a study of metastatic and nonmetastatic thyroid tumors. In the study overall: Where malignant and benign thyroid patients were concerned, repertoires were compared across blood and tumor or nodule tissue. Study results and limitations: Benign nodules reportedly had significantly lower TCR beta diversity than malignant thyroid tumors in blood and tumor.

Germline CDR1 and CDR2: LGHDT and YNNKEL (reference sequence). Trimming removed 1 base from V and 7 bases from J, with 7 bases in between. CDR3 length: 12 residues. Each patient came to thyroid surgery without any prior treatment (of any kind). At least ten counts were recorded for this clone. What it binds is not known. Original data processing: A classifier of distant metastasis in papillary thyroid cancer was built from CDR3 differences (across clinicopathological groups). TCRdb re-called the PCR reads via MiXCR. For this entry, the V and J calls and clone size follow TCRdb and not the study's own pipeline. The sample records about 59,000 clones, about a sixth being singletons.

The sequence came from a male donor with papillary thyroid cancer or a benign thyroid nodule (not recorded which). Some clones in this sample may be carry-over from other donors' samples. The V and J genes are TRBV3-1 and TRBJ1-2, with no clear D. Sequenced material: blood. The CDR3 DNA reads TGTGCCAGCAGCCAAGCTCGGGTTGGCTACACCTTC. Its translation: CASSQARVGYTF.